Included here is one TCR beta chain sequence, with context. A read error is likely, as this CDR3 ends without the conserved phenylalanine or tryptophan. The germline V gene encodes CDR1 LGHNA and CDR2 YNFKEQ. The ends lost 1 base at V and 5 bases at J; junction bases unmatched: 5. The CDR3 contains 16 residues. TCRdb itself ran the 5' RACE reads through MiXCR, one entry per CDR3 protein. In the table there are 180,000 or so distinct CDR3 sequences, 16% of which are singletons. The sample comes from a study of T-cell memory formation after mild COVID-19. This chain uses TRBV4-2 with TRBJ2-1, with 10 bases matching TRBD2. This TCR came from an adult woman who had mild COVID-19 (a few samples of this study predate the infection). Cell type and time point are not known. Material: PBMCs or a T cell subset sorted from them (not recorded which). Written as DNA, the CDR3 is TGTGCCAGCAGCCAAGGTCGGACTAGCGGCGACAATGAGCAGTTCTTA. It yields the protein CASSQGRTSGDNEQFL.